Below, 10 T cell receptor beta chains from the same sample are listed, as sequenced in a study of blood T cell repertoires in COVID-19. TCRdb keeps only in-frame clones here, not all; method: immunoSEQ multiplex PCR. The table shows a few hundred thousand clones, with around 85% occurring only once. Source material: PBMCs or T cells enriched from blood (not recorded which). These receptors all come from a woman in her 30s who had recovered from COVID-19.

The CDR3 is CASSLAGDYNSPLHF. DNA for the CDR3: TGTGCCAGCAGCTTAGCCGGGGACTATAATTCACCCCTCCACTTT. The chain recombines TRBV7-9 with TRBJ1-6, with D hard to call. This CDR3 contains 15 residues. V lost 0 bases and J 3 bases, leaving 6 bases between the germline ends. Germline V gives CDR1 SEHNR, CDR2 FQNEAQ (reference sequence).

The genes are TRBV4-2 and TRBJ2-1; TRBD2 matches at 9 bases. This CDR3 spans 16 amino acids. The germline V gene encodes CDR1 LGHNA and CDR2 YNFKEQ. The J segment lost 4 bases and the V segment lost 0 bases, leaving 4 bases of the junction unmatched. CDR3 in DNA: TGTGCCAGCAGCCAAGATCGACTAGCGGAGTACAATGAGCAGTTCTTC. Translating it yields CASSQDRLAEYNEQFF.

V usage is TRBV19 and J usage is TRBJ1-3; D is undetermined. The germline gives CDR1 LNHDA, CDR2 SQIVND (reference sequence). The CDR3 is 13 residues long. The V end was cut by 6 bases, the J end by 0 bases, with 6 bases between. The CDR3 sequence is CASRQASGNTIYF. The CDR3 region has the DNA TGTGCCAGTAGGCAGGCCTCTGGAAACACCATATATTTT.

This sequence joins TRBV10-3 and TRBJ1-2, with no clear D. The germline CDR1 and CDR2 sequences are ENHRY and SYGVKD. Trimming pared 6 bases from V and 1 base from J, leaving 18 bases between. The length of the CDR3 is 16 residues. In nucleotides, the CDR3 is TGTGCCATCAGGCCGACAAGCAGCAGGAATAACTATGGCTACACCTTC. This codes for CAIRPTSSRNNYGYTF.

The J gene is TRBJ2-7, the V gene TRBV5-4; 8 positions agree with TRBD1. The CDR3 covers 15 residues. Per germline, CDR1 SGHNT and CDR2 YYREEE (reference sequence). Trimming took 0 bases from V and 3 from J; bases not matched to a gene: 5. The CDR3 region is CASSLEAGQGYEQYF. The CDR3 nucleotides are TGTGCCAGCAGCTTGGAGGCAGGACAGGGCTACGAGCAGTACTTC.

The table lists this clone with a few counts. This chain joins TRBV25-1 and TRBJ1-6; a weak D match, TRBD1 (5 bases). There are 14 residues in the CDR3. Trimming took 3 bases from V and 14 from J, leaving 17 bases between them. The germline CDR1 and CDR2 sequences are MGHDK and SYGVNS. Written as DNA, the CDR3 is TGTGCCAGCAGTGATCCAACCTACATAGGGGCCCTCCACTTT. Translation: CASSDPTYIGALHF.

CDR3 region: CASSQEGGNSPLHF. For the CDR3, the DNA is TGTGCCAGCAGTCAGGAAGGTGGGAATTCACCCCTCCACTTT. The chain carries TRBV7-8 and TRBJ1-6; D gene uncertain. V was cut by 6 bases and J by 7 bases, with 13 bases left in between. Germline CDR1 and CDR2: SGHVS and FQNEAQ. The CDR3 is made up of 14 amino acids.

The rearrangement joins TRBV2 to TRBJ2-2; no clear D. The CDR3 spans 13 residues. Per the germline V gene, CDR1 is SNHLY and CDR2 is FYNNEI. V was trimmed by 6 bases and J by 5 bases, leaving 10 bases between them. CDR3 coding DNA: TGTGCCAGCAGGCTCGTTGAGACCGGGGAGCTGTTTTTT. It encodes CASRLVETGELFF.

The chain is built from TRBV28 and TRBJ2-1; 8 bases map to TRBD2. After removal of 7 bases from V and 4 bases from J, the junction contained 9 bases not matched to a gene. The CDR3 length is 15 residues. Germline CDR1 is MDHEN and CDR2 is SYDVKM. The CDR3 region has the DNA TGTGCCAGCACCCCTCAGGAGCGGGAGTACAATGAGCAGTTCTTC. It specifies CASTPQEREYNEQFF.

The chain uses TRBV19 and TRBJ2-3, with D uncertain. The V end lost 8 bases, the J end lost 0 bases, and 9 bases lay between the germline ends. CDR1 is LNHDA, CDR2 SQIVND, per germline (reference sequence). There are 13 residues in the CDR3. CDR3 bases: TGTGCCAGTCGGTATCCTAGCACAGATACGCAGTATTTT. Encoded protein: CASRYPSTDTQYF.